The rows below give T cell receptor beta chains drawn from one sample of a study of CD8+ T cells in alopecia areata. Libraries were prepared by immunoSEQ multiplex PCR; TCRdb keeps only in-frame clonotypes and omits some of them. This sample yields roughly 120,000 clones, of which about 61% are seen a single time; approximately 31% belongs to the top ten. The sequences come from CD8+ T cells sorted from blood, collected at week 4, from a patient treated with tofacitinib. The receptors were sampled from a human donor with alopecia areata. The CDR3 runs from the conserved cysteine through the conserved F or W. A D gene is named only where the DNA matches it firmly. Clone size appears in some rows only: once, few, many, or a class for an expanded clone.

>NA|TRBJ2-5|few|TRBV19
TGTGCCAGTAGTATGACCCGGGGACAAGAGACCCAGTACTTC
CASSMTRGQETQYF
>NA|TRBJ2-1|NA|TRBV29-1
TGCAGCGTTGTGGGGCAGACCTACAATGAGCAGTTCTTC
CSVVGQTYNEQFF
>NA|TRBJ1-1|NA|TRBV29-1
TGCACCGGGGAGGGCGCCGGCACTGAAGCTTTCTTT
CTGEGAGTEAFF
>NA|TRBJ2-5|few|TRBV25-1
TGTGCCAGCAGTGAGGGTCGACTAGGAGAGACCCAGTACTTC
CASSEGRLGETQYF
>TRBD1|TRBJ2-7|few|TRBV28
TGTGCCAGCAGCGCCCTGACAGGGACATCCTACGAGCAGTACTTC
CASSALTGTSYEQYF
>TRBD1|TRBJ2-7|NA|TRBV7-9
TGTGCCAGCAGCCCCTGGACAGGGGTCCACGAGCAGTACTTC
CASSPWTGVHEQYF
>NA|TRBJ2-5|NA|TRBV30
TGTGCCTGGAGTGTCGCAGTTTCGGAGACCCAGTACTTC
CAWSVAVSETQYF
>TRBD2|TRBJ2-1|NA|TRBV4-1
TGCGCCAGCAGCCCAGGACTAGCAGGCAATGAGCAGTTCTTC
CASSPGLAGNEQFF
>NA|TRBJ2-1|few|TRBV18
TGTGCCAGCTCACCGCAGGGGCTAAGGTACAATGAGCAGTTCTTC
CASSPQGLRYNEQFF
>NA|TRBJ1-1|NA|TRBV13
TGTGCCAGCAGCTTTTTGGGTGCTGAAGCTTTCTTT
CASSFLGAEAFF
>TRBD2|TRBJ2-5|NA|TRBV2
TGTGCCAGCAGTGCCCGGACTAGCCAAGAGACCCAGTACTTC
CASSARTSQETQYF
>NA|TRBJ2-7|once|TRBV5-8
TGTGCCAGCAGGCCTAGCCCCGAGACCTACGAGCAGTACTTC
CASRPSPETYEQYF
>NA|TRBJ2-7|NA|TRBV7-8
TGTGCCAGCATTAAGGGTTACGAGCAGTACTTC
CASIKGYEQYF
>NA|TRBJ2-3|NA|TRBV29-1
TGCAGCGTTGTCGCAGGATTGACAGATACGCAGTATTTT
CSVVAGLTDTQYF